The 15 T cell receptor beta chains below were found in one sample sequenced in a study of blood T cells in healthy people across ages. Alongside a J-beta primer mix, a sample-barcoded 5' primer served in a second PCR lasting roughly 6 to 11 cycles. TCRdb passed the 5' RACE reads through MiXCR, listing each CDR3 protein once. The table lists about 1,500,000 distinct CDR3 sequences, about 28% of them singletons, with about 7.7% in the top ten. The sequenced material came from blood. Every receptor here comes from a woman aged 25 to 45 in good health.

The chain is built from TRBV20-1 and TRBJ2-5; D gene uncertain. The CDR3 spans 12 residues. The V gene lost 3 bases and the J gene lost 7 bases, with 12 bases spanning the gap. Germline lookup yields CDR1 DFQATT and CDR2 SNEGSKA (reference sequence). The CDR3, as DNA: TGCAGTGCTAGGGGCGTCGTTGGGACCCAGTACTTC. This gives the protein CSARGVVGTQYF.

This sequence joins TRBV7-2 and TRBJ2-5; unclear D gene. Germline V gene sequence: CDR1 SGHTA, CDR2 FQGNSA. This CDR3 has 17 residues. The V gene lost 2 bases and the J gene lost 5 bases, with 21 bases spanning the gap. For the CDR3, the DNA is TGTGCCAGCAGCTTATTGCCGGCCAGTCTATTGGGGGAGACCCAGTACTTC. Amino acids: CASSLLPASLLGETQYF.

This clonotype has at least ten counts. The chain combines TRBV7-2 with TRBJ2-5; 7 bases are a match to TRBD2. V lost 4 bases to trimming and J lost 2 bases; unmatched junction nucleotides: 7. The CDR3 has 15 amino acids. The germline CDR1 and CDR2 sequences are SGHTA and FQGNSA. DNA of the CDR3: TGTGCCAGCAGCTACCAGGGAGGGTGGCAAGAGACCCAGTACTTC. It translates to CASSYQGGWQETQYF.

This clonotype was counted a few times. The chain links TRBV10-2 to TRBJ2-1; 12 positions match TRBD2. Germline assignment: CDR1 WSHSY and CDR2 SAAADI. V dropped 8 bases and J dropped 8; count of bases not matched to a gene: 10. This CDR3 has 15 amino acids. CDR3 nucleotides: TGCGCCAGCCGTAGACTAGCGGGAGCTGGCGATGAGCAGTTCTTC. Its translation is CASRRLAGAGDEQFF.

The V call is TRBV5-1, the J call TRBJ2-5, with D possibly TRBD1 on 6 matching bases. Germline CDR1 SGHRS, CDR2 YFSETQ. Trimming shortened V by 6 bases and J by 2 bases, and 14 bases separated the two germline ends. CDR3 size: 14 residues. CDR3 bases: TGCGCCAGCAACCGAGGACAGCATCAAGAGACCCAGTACTTC. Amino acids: CASNRGQHQETQYF.

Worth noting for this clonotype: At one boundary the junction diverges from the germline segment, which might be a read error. The CDR3 DNA follows: TGTGCCAGCAGCTACTCGCCTGCGGGAGCTGGCACCGGGGAGCTGTTTTTT. Encoded protein: CASSYSPAGAGTGELFF. This sequence joins TRBV6-6 and TRBJ2-2, with 7 bases matching TRBD2. The CDR3 is 17 residues long. Germline values: CDR1 MNHNY, CDR2 SVGAGI (reference sequence).

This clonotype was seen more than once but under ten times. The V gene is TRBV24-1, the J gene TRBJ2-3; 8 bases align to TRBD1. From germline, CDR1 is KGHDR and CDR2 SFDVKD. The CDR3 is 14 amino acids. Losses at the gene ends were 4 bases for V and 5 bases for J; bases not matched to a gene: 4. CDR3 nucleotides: TGTGCCACCAGTGACCCTGGACAGGGAGATACGCAGTATTTT. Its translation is CATSDPGQGDTQYF.

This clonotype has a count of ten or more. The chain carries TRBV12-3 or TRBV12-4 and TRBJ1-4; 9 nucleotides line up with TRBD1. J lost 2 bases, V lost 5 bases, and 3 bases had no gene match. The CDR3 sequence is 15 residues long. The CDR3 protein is CASSRDRATNEKLFF. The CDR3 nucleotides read TGTGCCAGCAGTCGGGACAGGGCCACTAATGAAAAACTGTTTTTT.

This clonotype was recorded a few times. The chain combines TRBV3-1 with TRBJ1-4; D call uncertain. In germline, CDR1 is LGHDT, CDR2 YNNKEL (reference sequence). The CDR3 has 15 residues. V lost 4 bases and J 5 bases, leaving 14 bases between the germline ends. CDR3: CASSPSGRVNEKLFF. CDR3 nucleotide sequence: TGTGCCAGCAGCCCGTCAGGACGGGTAAATGAAAAACTGTTTTTT.

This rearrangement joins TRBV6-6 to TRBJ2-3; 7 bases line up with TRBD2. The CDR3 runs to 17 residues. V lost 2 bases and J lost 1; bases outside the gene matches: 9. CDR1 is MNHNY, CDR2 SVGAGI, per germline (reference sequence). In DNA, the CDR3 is TGTGCCAGCAGTTACGGGTTAGCGGGCCTCCGCACAGATACGCAGTATTTT. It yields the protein CASSYGLAGLRTDTQYF.

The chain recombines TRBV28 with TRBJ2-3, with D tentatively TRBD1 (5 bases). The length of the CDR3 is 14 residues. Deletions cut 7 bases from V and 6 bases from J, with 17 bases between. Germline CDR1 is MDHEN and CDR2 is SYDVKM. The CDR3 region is CASTLMGLLDTQYF. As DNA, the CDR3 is TGTGCCAGCACTCTAATGGGGCTTTTGGATACGCAGTATTTT.

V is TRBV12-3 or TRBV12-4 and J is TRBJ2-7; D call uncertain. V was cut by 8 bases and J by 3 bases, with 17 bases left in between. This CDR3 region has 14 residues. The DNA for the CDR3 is TGTGCCAGCGCCGTGTCGGGTCAGTTCTACGAGCAGTACTTC. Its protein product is CASAVSGQFYEQYF.

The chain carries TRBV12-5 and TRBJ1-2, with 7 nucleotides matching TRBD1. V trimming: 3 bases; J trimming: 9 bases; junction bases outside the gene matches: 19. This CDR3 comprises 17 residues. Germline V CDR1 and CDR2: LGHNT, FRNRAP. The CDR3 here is CASGFPPGDREGNRYTF. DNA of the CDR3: TGTGCTAGTGGTTTCCCCCCAGGGGACAGAGAAGGTAATCGCTACACCTTC.

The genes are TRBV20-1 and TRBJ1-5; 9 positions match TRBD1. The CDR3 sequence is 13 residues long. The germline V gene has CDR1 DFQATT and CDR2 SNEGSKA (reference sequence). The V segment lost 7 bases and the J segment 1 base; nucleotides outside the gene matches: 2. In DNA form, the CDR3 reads TGCAGTGGGGGGACAGGGAGCAATCAGCCCCAGCATTTT. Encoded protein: CSGGTGSNQPQHF.

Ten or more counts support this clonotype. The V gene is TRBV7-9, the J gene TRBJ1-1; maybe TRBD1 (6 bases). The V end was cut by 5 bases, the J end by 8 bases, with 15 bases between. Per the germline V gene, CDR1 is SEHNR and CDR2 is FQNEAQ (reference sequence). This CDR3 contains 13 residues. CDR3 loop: CASSPGSTGEAFF. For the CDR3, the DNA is TGTGCCAGCAGCCCTGGGTCCACAGGGGAAGCTTTCTTT. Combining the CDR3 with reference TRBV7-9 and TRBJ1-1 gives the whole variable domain DTGVSQNPRHKITKRGQNVTFRCDPISEHNRLYWYRQTLGQGPEFLTYFQNEAQLEKSRLLSDRFSAERPKGSFSTLEIQRTEQGDSAMYLCASSPGSTGEAFFGQGTRLTVV.